These 25 T cell receptor beta chains were sequenced from one sample in a study of blood T cell repertoires in COVID-19. Clones were read by immunoSEQ multiplex PCR, and TCRdb kept only the in-frame ones, dropping some. The sample consists of roughly 120,000 clones, 86% of them appearing once. Sequenced: peripheral blood. The source of these receptors is a human donor in a cohort sampled during active COVID-19.

This clone was found a few times. The gene calls are TRBV19 and TRBJ1-2; D unresolved. There are 14 residues in the CDR3. Germline V lookup: CDR1 LNHDA, CDR2 SQIVND (reference sequence). Between the trimmed V and J ends, which lost 4 bases and 1 base, there was a span of 10 bases. The CDR3 nucleotides are TGTGCCAGTAGTAGGCCCGGGGATAACTATGGCTACACCTTC. Translation: CASSRPGDNYGYTF.

The chain joins TRBV6-5 to TRBJ1-2, with TRBD1 identical over 8 bases. Germline CDR1 MNHEY, CDR2 SVGAGI. V shed 5 bases and J 7 bases; nucleotides not matched to a gene: 9. This CDR3 is 14 amino acids long. The CDR3 region has the DNA TGTGCCAGCAGTCTACAACAGGGGGGCTCTGGCTACACCTTC. This encodes CASSLQQGGSGYTF.

A note on this clone: The sample carries other DNA sequences with the same CDR3. The chain combines TRBV3-1 (or the pseudogene TRBV3-2) with TRBJ1-2; unclear D gene. Germline loops: CDR1 LGHDT, CDR2 YNNKEL (reference sequence). This CDR3 spans 12 amino acids. Deletions cut 5 bases from V and 8 bases from J, with 12 bases between. The CDR3 region has the DNA TGTGCCAGCAGCGATGAGGATAGGGGCTACACCTTC. Translation: CASSDEDRGYTF.

The J gene is TRBJ1-1, the V gene TRBV4-3; 7 bases are a match to TRBD1. Trimming took 0 bases from V and 4 from J; bases not matched to a gene: 5. Germline values: CDR1 LGHNA, CDR2 YSLEER. This CDR3 comprises 15 residues. The CDR3 sequence: CASSQDLTGTTEAFF. DNA of the CDR3: TGCGCCAGCAGCCAAGACCTGACAGGGACCACTGAAGCTTTCTTT.

The chain employs TRBV10-3 and TRBJ2-3, with no clear D. The CDR3 consists of 13 residues. Germline assignment: CDR1 ENHRY and CDR2 SYGVKD. The V and J ends lost 11 bases and 7 bases respectively, with 19 bases between them. CDR3 amino acids: CAASSTFGHTQYF. In DNA form, the CDR3 reads TGTGCCGCGTCCTCGACCTTTGGGCATACGCAGTATTTT.

The V and J genes are TRBV9 and TRBJ2-1; 9 bases match TRBD2. The CDR3 covers 16 residues. After removal of 3 bases from V and 3 bases from J, the junction contained 7 bases not matched to a gene. Germline-derived CDR1 and CDR2 are SGDLS and YYNGEE. CDR3 protein: CASSAPIAGVYNEQFF. DNA of the CDR3: TGTGCCAGCAGCGCCCCTATAGCGGGGGTCTACAATGAGCAGTTCTTC.

This sequence joins TRBV15 and TRBJ2-7; unclear D gene. Trimming stripped 0 bases from V and 1 base from J, with 13 bases between. CDR1 LNHNV and CDR2 YYDKDF come from the germline V gene (reference sequence). This CDR3 is built from 16 residues. CDR3 in amino acids: CATSRDLRQSSYEQYF. Here the CDR3 DNA reads TGTGCCACCAGCAGAGATCTTAGACAATCGTCCTACGAGCAGTACTTC.

This chain joins TRBV11-2 and TRBJ2-1, with TRBD2 matching over 11 bases. The trim removed 5 bases at V and 5 bases at J, leaving 11 bases unmatched. The V gene's germline CDR1 is SGHAT and CDR2 FQNNGV. This CDR3 is built from 17 residues. CDR3 protein: CASSHGLAGGRNNEQFF. CDR3 nucleotides: TGTGCCAGCAGCCACGGCCTAGCGGGAGGACGAAACAATGAGCAGTTCTTC.

This chain connects TRBV10-3 to TRBJ2-3; D remains ambiguous. V lost 2 bases to trimming and J lost 1 base, with 10 bases between them. The CDR3 extends over 15 amino acids. Germline values: CDR1 ENHRY, CDR2 SYGVKD. CDR3 protein: CAISEDNKGTDTQYF. CDR3 nucleotides: TGTGCCATCAGTGAGGACAACAAGGGCACAGATACGCAGTATTTT.

The CDR3 nucleotides read TGTGCCAGTAGTATGGCAGGGGGCCCCACCTACGAGCAGTACTTC. It specifies CASSMAGGPTYEQYF. The chain couples TRBV19 to TRBJ2-7; 8 bases line up with TRBD1. The CDR3 is 15 residues long. J lost 2 bases, V lost 3 bases, and 6 bases had no gene match. In germline, CDR1 is LNHDA, CDR2 SQIVND (reference sequence).

The chain employs TRBV19 and TRBJ1-1; tentatively, D is TRBD1 (5 bases). V was cut by 6 bases and J by 1 base, with 21 bases left in between. Germline values: CDR1 LNHDA, CDR2 SQIVND (reference sequence). The CDR3 loop spans 17 amino acids. The DNA for the CDR3 is TGTGCCAGTAGCCCGGAAAAGGGGCGGACAAAGAACACTGAAGCTTTCTTT. Its protein product is CASSPEKGRTKNTEAFF.

This sequence joins TRBV15 and TRBJ2-7; TRBD1 is a possible D gene (6 bases). CDR1 is LNHNV, CDR2 YYDKDF, per germline (reference sequence). The CDR3 spans 15 residues. V dropped 4 bases and J dropped 7 bases, with 20 bases sitting between them. Here the CDR3 DNA reads TGTGCCACCAGCACCGGACAGCTCGGGGCTAAAGAGCAGTACTTC. It translates to CATSTGQLGAKEQYF.

The V gene is TRBV12-3 or TRBV12-4, the J gene TRBJ1-2; 10 bases fit TRBD1. This CDR3 is 13 amino acids long. V trimming: 10 bases; J trimming: 2 bases; junction bases outside the gene matches: 4. The CDR3: CATRDRGNYGYTF. The CDR3 nucleotides are TGTGCCACCCGGGACAGGGGAAACTATGGCTACACCTTC.

This clone has just a few counts. The rearrangement links TRBV7-9 to TRBJ2-2; D might be TRBD1 (5 bases). The ends were cut back, 4 bases at V and 3 bases at J, with 6 bases in the middle. Germline V gene sequence: CDR1 SEHNR, CDR2 FQNEAQ (reference sequence). The CDR3 runs 13 residues. The CDR3 loop reads CASSSQDTGELFF. The CDR3 nucleotides read TGTGCCAGCAGCTCACAGGACACCGGGGAGCTGTTTTTT.

The chain combines TRBV2 with TRBJ2-7; 11 nucleotides match TRBD2. This CDR3 region has 14 residues. Germline V gene sequence: CDR1 SNHLY, CDR2 FYNNEI. The junction had 9 bases not matched to a gene; V was cut back by 8 bases and J by 6 bases. CDR3 DNA: TGTGCCAGCGGGGGTAGCGGGAGGGCCGGCGAGCAGTACTTC. Translating it yields CASGGSGRAGEQYF.

This clone was observed a few times. The V and J genes are TRBV27 and TRBJ2-7; D may be TRBD1 (6 bases). This CDR3 is 15 amino acids long. In germline, CDR1 is MNHEY, CDR2 SMNVEV (reference sequence). The V and J ends lost 5 bases and 0 bases respectively, with 14 bases between them. As DNA, the CDR3 is TGTGCCAGCAGTCCTAGACAGGTGAGCTCCTACGAGCAGTACTTC. Protein: CASSPRQVSSYEQYF.

This clone was detected only once. J is TRBJ2-7 and V is TRBV10-2, with 7 bases identical to TRBD2. Trimming cost V 8 bases and J 0 bases; bases outside gene matches: 4. Germline loops: CDR1 WSHSY, CDR2 SAAADI. The CDR3 is made up of 13 amino acids. The CDR3 here is CASGAGTSYEQYF. The CDR3 DNA reads TGCGCCAGCGGAGCGGGAACCTCCTACGAGCAGTACTTC.

This clone was seen once. The J gene is TRBJ2-5, the V gene TRBV9, with TRBD1 as a possible D gene (6 bases). The germline V and J ends were trimmed by 4 bases and 5 bases, with 15 bases remaining between them. CDR3 size: 14 residues. The germline CDR1 and CDR2 sequences are SGDLS and YYNGEE. CDR3: CASSPRGQRETQYF. Written as DNA, the CDR3 is TGTGCCAGCAGCCCCCGGGGACAACGGGAGACCCAGTACTTC. The full variable domain, rest sourced from reference TRBV9 and TRBJ2-5, is DSGVTQTPKHLITATGQRVTLRCSPRSGDLSVYWYQQSLDQGLQFLIQYYNGEERAKGNILERFSAQQFPDLHSELNLSSLELGDSALYFCASSPRGQRETQYFGPGTRLLVL.

This clone was seen a few times. The chain is built from TRBV4-3 and TRBJ2-7; no clear D. The CDR3 is 16 residues long. V lost 0 bases and J 3 bases, leaving 15 bases between the germline ends. From germline, CDR1 is LGHNA and CDR2 YSLEER. The chain's CDR3 is CASSQDSPISGYEQYF. The DNA of the CDR3 is TGCGCCAGCAGCCAAGATTCGCCGATTTCAGGCTACGAGCAGTACTTC.

The V gene is TRBV7-9, the J gene TRBJ2-7; 8 bases are a match to TRBD2. This CDR3 is built from 15 residues. V shed 4 bases and J 0 bases; nucleotides not matched to a gene: 5. Germline CDR1 SEHNR, CDR2 FQNEAQ (reference sequence). CDR3 DNA sequence: TGTGCCAGCAGCTCCAGCGGGGGTACCTCCTACGAGCAGTACTTC. Its protein is CASSSSGGTSYEQYF.

The V and J genes are TRBV2 and TRBJ2-7; no clear D. The ends were cut back, 5 bases at V and 2 bases at J, with 10 bases in the middle. Germline-derived CDR1 and CDR2 are SNHLY and FYNNEI. The CDR3 sequence is 13 residues long. The CDR3 region is CASSNDLAYEQYF. CDR3 coding DNA: TGTGCCAGCAGTAACGACCTAGCCTACGAGCAGTACTTC.

This sequence joins TRBV10-3 and TRBJ2-5, with 8 bases identical to TRBD2. The CDR3 has 13 residues. Germline loops: CDR1 ENHRY, CDR2 SYGVKD. V gave up 6 bases and J gave up 5 bases; unmatched junction bases: 5. CDR3 sequence (DNA): TGTGCCATCAGAGAGCGGGAGCGGGAGACCCAGTACTTC. Protein product: CAIRERERETQYF.

The chain recombines TRBV3-1 (or the pseudogene TRBV3-2) with TRBJ1-2, with D unclear. The length of the CDR3 is 14 residues. V was cut by 4 bases and J by 1 base, with 10 bases left in between. In germline, CDR1 is LGHDT, CDR2 YNNKEL (reference sequence). This CDR3 reads CASSPPISNYGYTF. The CDR3 DNA sequence: TGTGCCAGCAGCCCCCCCATTAGTAACTATGGCTACACCTTC.

This chain uses TRBV11-2 with TRBJ1-5; D might be TRBD1 (6 bases). The CDR3 covers 14 residues. Deletions cut 5 bases from V and 1 base from J, with 9 bases between. Germline-derived CDR1 and CDR2 are SGHAT and FQNNGV. DNA for the CDR3: TGTGCCAGCAGCCTCGGACAGAGCAATCAGCCCCAGCATTTT. It codes for CASSLGQSNQPQHF.

The chain combines TRBV14 with TRBJ2-6; weak D call: TRBD1 (5 bases). Germline CDR1 reads SGHDN; CDR2 reads FVKESK. There are 15 residues in the CDR3. The ends were cut back, 4 bases at V and 2 bases at J, with 9 bases in the middle. This CDR3 reads CASSPRVAGANVLTF. CDR3 coding DNA: TGTGCCAGCAGCCCCAGGGTAGCTGGGGCCAACGTCCTGACTTTC.